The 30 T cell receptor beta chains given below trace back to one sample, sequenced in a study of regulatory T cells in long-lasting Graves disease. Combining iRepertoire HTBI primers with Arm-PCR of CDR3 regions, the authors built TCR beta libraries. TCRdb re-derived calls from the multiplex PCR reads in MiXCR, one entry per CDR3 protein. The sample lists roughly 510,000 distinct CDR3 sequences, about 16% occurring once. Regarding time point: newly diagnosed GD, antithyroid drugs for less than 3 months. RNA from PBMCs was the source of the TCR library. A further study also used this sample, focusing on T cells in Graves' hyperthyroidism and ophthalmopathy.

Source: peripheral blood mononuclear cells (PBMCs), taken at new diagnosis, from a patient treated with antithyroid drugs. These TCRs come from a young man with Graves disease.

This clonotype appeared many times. CDR3 sequence reads: CASSSGQGIYGYTF. CDR3 bases: TGTGCCAGCAGTTCCGGACAGGGCATCTATGGCTACACCTTC. The chain links TRBV27 to TRBJ1-2, with 8 positions matching TRBD1. V lost 4 bases, J lost 4 bases, and 5 bases stayed unmatched. The germline CDR1 and CDR2 sequences are MNHEY and SMNVEV (reference sequence). The CDR3 spans 14 residues.

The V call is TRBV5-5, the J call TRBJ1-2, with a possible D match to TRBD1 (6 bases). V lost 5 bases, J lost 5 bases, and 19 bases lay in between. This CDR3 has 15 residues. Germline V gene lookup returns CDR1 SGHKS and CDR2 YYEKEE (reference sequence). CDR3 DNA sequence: TGTGCCAGCAGTCCCCGGGGGCAGGCAATATATGGCTACACCTTC. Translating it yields CASSPRGQAIYGYTF.

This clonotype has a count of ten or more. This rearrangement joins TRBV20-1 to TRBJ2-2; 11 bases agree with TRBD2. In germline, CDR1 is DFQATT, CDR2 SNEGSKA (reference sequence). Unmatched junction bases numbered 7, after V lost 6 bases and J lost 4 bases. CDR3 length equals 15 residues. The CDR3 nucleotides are TGCAGTGCCCCGGGACTAGCGGACATCACCGGGGAGCTGTTTTTT. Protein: CSAPGLADITGELFF.

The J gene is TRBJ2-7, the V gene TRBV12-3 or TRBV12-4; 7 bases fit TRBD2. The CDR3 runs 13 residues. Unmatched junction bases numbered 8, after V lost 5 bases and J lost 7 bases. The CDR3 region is CASSPGGIREQYF. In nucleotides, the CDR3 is TGTGCCAGCAGTCCGGGAGGTATACGAGAGCAGTACTTC.

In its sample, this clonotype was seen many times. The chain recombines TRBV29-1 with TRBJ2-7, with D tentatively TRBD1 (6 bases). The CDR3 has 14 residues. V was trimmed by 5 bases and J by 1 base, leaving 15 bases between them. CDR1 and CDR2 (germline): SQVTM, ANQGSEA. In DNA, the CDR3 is TGCAGCGTTTGGGGGACACAAAGATCCTACGAGCAGTACTTC. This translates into CSVWGTQRSYEQYF.

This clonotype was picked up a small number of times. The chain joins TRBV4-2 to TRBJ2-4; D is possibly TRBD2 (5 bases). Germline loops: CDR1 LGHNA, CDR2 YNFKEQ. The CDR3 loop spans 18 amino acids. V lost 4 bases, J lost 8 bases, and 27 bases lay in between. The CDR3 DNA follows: TGTGCCAGCAGCCCGTGGGTGGGCGGGTTTCAAGTTTTGCACATTCAGTACTTC. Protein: CASSPWVGGFQVLHIQYF.

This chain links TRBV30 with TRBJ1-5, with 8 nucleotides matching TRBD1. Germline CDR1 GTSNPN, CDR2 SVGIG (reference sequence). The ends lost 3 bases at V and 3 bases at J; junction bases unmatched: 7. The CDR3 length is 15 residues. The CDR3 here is CAWSRGLAPNQPQHF. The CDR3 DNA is TGTGCCTGGAGCAGGGGGCTGGCCCCCAATCAGCCCCAGCATTTT.

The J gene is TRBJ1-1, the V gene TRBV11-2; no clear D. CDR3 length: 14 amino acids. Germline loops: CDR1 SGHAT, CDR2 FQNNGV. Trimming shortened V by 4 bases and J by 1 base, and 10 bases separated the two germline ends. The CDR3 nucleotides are TGTGCCAGCAGCTCGCAGACGACGAACACTGAAGCTTTCTTT. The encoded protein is CASSSQTTNTEAFF.

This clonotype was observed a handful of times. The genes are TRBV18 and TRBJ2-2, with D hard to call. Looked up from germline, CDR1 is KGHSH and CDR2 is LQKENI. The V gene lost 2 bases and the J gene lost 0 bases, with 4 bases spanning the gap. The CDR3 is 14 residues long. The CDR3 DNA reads TGTGCCAGCTCACCATTCGCGAACACCGGGGAGCTGTTTTTT. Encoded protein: CASSPFANTGELFF. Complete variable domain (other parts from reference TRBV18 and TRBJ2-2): NAGVMQNPRHLVRRRGQEARLRCSPMKGHSHVYWYRQLPEEGLKFMVYLQKENIIDESGMPKERFSAEFPKEGPSILRIQQVVRGDSAAYFCASSPFANTGELFFGEGSRLTVL.

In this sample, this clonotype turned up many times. The CDR3 DNA sequence: TGCAGTGCTAGACGGGGAGAGGCAGATACGCAGTATTTT. Its protein product is CSARRGEADTQYF. This chain uses TRBV20-1 with TRBJ2-3; tentative D call: TRBD2 (5 bases). Germline V gene sequence: CDR1 DFQATT, CDR2 SNEGSKA (reference sequence). Trimming removed 2 bases at V and 4 bases at J, with 10 bases between. This CDR3 has 13 residues.

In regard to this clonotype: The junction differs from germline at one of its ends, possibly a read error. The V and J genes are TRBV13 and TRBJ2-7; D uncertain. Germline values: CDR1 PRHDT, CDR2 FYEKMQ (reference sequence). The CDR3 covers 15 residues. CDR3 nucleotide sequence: TGTGCCAGCAGCTTCGGGCCCGGTAGCTCCCACGAGCAGTACTTC. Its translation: CASSFGPGSSHEQYF.

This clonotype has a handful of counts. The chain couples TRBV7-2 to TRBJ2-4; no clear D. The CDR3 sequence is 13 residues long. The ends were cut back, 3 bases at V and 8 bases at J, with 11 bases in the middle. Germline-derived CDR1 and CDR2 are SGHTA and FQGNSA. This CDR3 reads CASSFLRVDIQYF. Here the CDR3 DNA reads TGTGCCAGCAGCTTCCTAAGGGTAGACATTCAGTACTTC.

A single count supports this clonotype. The CDR3 reads CASSEGVSRSGNQPQHF. CDR3 coding DNA: TGTGCCAGCTCCGAGGGGGTTTCACGTAGTGGCAATCAGCCCCAGCATTTT. The chain uses TRBV6-2 or TRBV6-3 and TRBJ1-5, with a possible D match to TRBD1 (6 bases). The CDR3 has 17 residues. The germline V and J ends were trimmed by 8 bases and 2 bases, with 22 bases remaining between them. Germline V CDR1 and CDR2: MNHEY, SVGEGT.

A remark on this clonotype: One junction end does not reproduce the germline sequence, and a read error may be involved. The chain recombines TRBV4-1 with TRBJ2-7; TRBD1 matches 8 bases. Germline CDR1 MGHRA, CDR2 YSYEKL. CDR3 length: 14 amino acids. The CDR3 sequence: CAGSHGTGSREQYF. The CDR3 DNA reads TGCGCCGGCAGCCACGGGACAGGTTCTCGGGAGCAGTACTTC.

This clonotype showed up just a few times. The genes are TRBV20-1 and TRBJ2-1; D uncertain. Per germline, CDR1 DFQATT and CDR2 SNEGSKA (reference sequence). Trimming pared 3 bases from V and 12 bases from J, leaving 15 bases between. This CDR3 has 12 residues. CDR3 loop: CSAREGYPGQFF. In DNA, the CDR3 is TGCAGTGCTAGGGAAGGATACCCCGGGCAGTTCTTC.

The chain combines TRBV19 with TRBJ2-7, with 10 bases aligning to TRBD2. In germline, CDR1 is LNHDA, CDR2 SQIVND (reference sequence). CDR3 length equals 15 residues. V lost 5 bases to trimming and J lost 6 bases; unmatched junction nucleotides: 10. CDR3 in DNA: TGTGCCAGTAGTCGGGCAAGACTAGCGGGCTTCGAGCAGTACTTC. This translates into CASSRARLAGFEQYF.

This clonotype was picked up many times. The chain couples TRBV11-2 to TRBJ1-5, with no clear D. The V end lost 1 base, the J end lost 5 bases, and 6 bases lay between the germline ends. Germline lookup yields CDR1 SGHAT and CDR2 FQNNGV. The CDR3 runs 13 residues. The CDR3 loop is CASSLALDQPQHF. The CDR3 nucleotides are TGTGCCAGCAGCTTAGCTCTGGATCAGCCCCAGCATTTT.

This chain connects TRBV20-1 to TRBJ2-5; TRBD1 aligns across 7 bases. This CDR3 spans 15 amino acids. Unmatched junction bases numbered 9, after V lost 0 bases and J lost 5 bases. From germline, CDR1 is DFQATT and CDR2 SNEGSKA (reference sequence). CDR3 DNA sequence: TGCAGTGCTAGAGATATTAAGGGGGCGCGGGAGACCCAGTACTTC. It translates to CSARDIKGARETQYF.

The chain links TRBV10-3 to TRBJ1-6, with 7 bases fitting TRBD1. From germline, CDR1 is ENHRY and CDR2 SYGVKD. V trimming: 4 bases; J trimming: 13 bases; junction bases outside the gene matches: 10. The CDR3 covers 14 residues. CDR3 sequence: CAISGGTGAEPLHF. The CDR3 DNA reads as TGTGCCATCAGTGGAGGTACAGGGGCGGAGCCCCTCCACTTT.

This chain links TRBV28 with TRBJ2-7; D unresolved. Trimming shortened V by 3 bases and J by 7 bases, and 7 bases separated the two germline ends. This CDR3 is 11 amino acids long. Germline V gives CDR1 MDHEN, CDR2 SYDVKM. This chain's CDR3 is CASSFGEEQYF. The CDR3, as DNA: TGTGCCAGCAGTTTTGGGGAAGAGCAGTACTTC. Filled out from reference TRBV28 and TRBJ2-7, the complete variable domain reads DVKVTQSSRYLVKRTGEKVFLECVQDMDHENMFWYRQDPGLGLRLIYFSYDVKMKEKGDIPEGYSVSREKKERFSLILESASTNQTSMYLCASSFGEEQYFGPGTRLTVT.

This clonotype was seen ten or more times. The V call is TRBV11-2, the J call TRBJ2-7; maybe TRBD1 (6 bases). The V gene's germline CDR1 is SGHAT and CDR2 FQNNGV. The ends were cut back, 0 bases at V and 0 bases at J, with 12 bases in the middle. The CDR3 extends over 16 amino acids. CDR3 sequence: CASSLEGAALSYEQYF. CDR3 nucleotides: TGTGCCAGCAGCTTAGAGGGGGCGGCCCTCTCCTACGAGCAGTACTTC.

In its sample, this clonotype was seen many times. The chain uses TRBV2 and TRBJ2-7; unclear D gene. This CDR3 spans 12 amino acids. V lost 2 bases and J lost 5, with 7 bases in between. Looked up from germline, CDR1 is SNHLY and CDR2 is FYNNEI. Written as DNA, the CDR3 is TGTGCCAGCAGTGAACGTTCCCACGAGCAGTACTTC. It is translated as CASSERSHEQYF.

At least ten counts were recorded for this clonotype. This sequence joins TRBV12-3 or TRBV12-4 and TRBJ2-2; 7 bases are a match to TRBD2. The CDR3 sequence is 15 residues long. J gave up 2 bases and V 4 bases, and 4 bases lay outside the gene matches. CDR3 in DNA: TGTGCCAGCAGTTCCAGCGGGAAAAACACCGGGGAGCTGTTTTTT. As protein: CASSSSGKNTGELFF.

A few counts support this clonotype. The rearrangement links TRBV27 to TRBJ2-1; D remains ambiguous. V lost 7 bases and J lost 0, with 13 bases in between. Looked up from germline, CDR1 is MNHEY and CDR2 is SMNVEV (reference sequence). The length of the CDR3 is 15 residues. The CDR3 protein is CASISGDNSYNEQFF. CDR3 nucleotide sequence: TGTGCCAGCATCAGTGGGGATAACTCCTACAATGAGCAGTTCTTC.

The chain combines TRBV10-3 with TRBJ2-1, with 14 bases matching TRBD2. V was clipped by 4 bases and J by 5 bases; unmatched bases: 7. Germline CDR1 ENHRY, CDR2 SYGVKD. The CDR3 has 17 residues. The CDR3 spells CAISGMTTSGGDNEQFF. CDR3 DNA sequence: TGTGCCATCAGTGGGATGACGACTAGCGGGGGGGACAATGAGCAGTTCTTC.

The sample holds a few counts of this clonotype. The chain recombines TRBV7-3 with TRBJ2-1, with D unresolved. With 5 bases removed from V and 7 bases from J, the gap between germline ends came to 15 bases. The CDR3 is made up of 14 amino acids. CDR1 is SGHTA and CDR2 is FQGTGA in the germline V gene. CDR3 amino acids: CASSPDRASNEQFF. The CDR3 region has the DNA TGTGCCAGCAGCCCCGATAGAGCGTCGAATGAGCAGTTCTTC.

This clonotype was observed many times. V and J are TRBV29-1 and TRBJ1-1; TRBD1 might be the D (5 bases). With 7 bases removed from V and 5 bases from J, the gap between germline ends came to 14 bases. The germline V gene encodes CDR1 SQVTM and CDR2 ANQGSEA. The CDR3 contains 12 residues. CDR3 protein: CSGGDPLTEAFF. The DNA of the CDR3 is TGCAGCGGGGGGGACCCTTTGACTGAAGCTTTCTTT.

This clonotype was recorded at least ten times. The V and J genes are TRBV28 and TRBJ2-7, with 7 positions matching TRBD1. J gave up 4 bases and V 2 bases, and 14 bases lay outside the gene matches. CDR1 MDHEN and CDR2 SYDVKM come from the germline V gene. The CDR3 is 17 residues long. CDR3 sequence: CASSLPGFKRQGYEQYF. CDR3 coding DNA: TGTGCCAGCAGTTTACCCGGTTTCAAGAGACAGGGTTACGAGCAGTACTTC.

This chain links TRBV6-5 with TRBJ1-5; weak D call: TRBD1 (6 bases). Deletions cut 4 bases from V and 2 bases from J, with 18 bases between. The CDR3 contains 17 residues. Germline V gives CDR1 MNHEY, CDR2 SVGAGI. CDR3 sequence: CASSSQGGLFGNQPQHF. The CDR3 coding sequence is TGTGCCAGCAGTTCCCAAGGGGGGCTGTTTGGCAATCAGCCCCAGCATTTT.

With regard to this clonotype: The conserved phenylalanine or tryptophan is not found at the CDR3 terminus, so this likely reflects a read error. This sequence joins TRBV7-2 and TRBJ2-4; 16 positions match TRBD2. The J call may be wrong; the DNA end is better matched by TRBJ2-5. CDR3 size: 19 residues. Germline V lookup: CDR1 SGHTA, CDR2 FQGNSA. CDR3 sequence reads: CASSRAAGTSGRGLKTQYC. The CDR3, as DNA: TGTGCCAGCAGCCGCGCGGCCGGGACTAGCGGGAGGGGGTTGAAGACCCAGTACTGC.